Shown below are 9 T cell receptor beta chains from a single sample sequenced in a study of T cells in women clearing cervical HPV infection. The method was immunoSEQ multiplex PCR; TCRdb's version includes in-frame clones alone and lacks a portion of them. The sample features roughly 42,000 clones, with 4.5% to 6% in its top ten. Sequencing input: blood buffy coat. The receptors derive from a woman aged 18-70 years with a cervical HPV16 infection that either progressed to CIN3+ or cleared (not recorded which).

Note on this clone: The read halts 3 residues ahead of the CDR3 end, with the missing end drawn from the germline J gene. The chain is built from TRBV20-1 and TRBJ2-5, with 11 bases matching TRBD2. CDR3 length equals 16 residues. Per germline, CDR1 DFQATT and CDR2 SNEGSKA (reference sequence). Trimming at V came to 2 bases and at J to 4 bases, leaving 9 bases not matched to a gene. CDR3 bases read: TGCAGTGCTAGATCCGACACTAGCGGGGGACGAGAGACC. Amino acid sequence: CSARSDTSGGRET. The full CDR3 reads CSARSDTSGGRETQYF.

In regard to this clone: Coverage ceases 3 residues before the CDR3 finishes, and the germline J gene fills in the end. The chain employs TRBV12-5 and TRBJ2-7, with 7 bases identical to TRBD1. The CDR3 has 17 residues. Germline V lookup: CDR1 LGHNT, CDR2 FRNRAP. V shed 2 bases, J shed 2 bases, and the junction held 12 bases outside the gene matches. CDR3 DNA (partial): TGTGCTAGTGGTTTGCAACAGGGGCCCGAATGGACCTACGAG. Its protein product is CASGLQQGPEWTYE. The entire CDR3 reads CASGLQQGPEWTYEQYF.

Regarding this clone: The sequenced fragment ends 3 residues before the CDR3 boundary, so the rest is inferred from the germline J gene. The chain combines TRBV6-4 with TRBJ2-3; 9 nucleotides agree with TRBD1. With V trimmed by 2 bases and J by 4 bases, 7 bases remained unmatched. Looked up from germline, CDR1 is MRHNA and CDR2 is SNTAGT. The CDR3 extends over 16 amino acids. The CDR3 bases that were read are TGTGCCAGCAGTGACCGGGACAGGGAGGGCCCAGATACG. Its translation is CASSDRDREGPDT. The entire CDR3 protein reads CASSDRDREGPDTQYF.

Note on this clone: The CDR3 is cut off 3 residues early in the read; its end comes from the germline J gene. The rearrangement links TRBV2 to TRBJ1-6; D may be TRBD1 (5 bases). Trimming stripped 3 bases from V and 7 bases from J, with 10 bases between. Germline V lookup: CDR1 SNHLY, CDR2 FYNNEI. The CDR3 covers 14 residues. CDR3 bases read: TGTGCCAGCAGTGAGAGGCGGGGGAATTCACCC. Its translation is CASSERRGNSP. The entire CDR3 is CASSERRGNSPLHF.

To note about this clone: The read ends 3 residues before the CDR3 terminus; that terminus is restored from the germline J gene. This sequence joins TRBV7-6 and TRBJ2-1; D may be TRBD2 (6 bases). Germline V CDR1 and CDR2: SGHVS, FNYEAQ. Trimming left V 0 bases short and J 6 bases short, with 15 bases between. This CDR3 contains 16 residues. CDR3 sequence reads: CASSLAEVAGLNEQFF. Partial CDR3 DNA: TGTGCCAGCAGCTTAGCGGAGGTGGCGGGGCTCAATGAG.

In the case of this clone: The CDR3 goes on 3 residues after the read ends, and that part is filled in from the germline J gene. The J gene is TRBJ2-1, the V gene TRBV7-3, with D possibly TRBD1 on 6 matching bases. The V end was cut by 6 bases, the J end by 7 bases, with 19 bases between. The CDR3 contains 15 residues. The germline V gene has CDR1 SGHTA and CDR2 FQGTGA. The CDR3 DNA, read in part, is TGTGCCAGCAGTTTGGGGGCGGCTGAATGGAATGAG. As protein: CASSLGAAEWNE. The full-length CDR3 reads as CASSLGAAEWNEQFF.

Turning to this clone: The observed sequence ends 3 residues before the CDR3 terminus, with the missing tail filled in from the germline J gene. V and J are TRBV5-6 and TRBJ1-2; perhaps TRBD1 as D (5 bases). The germline V and J ends were trimmed by 4 bases and 4 bases, with 11 bases remaining between them. Germline V lookup: CDR1 SGHDT, CDR2 YYEEEE. The CDR3 runs to 13 residues. The DNA read from the CDR3 is TGTGCCAGCAGCCTGCCGGGACTCTATGGC. This gives the protein CASSLPGLYG. The whole CDR3 reads CASSLPGLYGYTF.

Comments on this clone: The CDR3 extends 3 residues past the end of the read, so its final part is completed from the germline J gene. The chain links TRBV5-1 to TRBJ1-4; TRBD1 matches 10 bases. The CDR3 is 15 residues long. V lost 4 bases to trimming and J lost 6 bases; unmatched junction nucleotides: 6. The germline CDR1 and CDR2 sequences are SGHRS and YFSETQ. CDR3 loop: CASSPPGQGHEKLFF. CDR3 bases read: TGCGCCAGCAGCCCCCCGGGACAGGGGCATGAAAAA.

About this clone itself: The read ends 3 residues early relative to the CDR3; the germline J gene fills the gap. This sequence joins TRBV2 and TRBJ2-3; maybe TRBD2 (5 bases). CDR1 and CDR2 (germline): SNHLY, FYNNEI. Trimming took 5 bases from V and 6 from J, leaving 12 bases between them. CDR3 length equals 13 residues. The CDR3 spells CASSTSELDTQYF. The DNA read from the CDR3 is TGTGCCAGCAGTACTAGTGAGCTCGATACG.